The sequence of this T cell receptor beta chain was determined in a study of naive and memory T cell subsets. Findings and caveats of the study: Naive and memory subsets had different power law exponents for TCR abundance.

Cells stained for CD3, CD4, CD8, CD45RA and CD27 were sorted into four subsets. Two oligonucleotides, mixed equimolar, formed the beta constant-region primer covering TRBC1 and TRBC2. The ligated cDNA underwent four PCR rounds using SP2 and nested alpha and beta constant-region primers. TCRdb re-called the UMI-ligation and nested PCR reads through MiXCR, storing one row per CDR3 protein. The sample consists of about 23,000 distinct CDR3 sequences, around 10% of them appearing once. Worth noting for this clonotype: Its antigen remains unknown.

Germline CDR1 SGDLS, CDR2 YYNGEE. This CDR3 has 15 amino acids. The germline V and J ends were trimmed by 6 bases and 0 bases, with 13 bases remaining between them. Source material: central memory CD8+ T cells from blood. The chain uses TRBV9 and TRBJ2-1; a weak D match, TRBD2 (5 bases). The receptor comes from a human donor in good health. The CDR3 region has the DNA TGTGCCAGCACATTAAGCGGCAGCTCCTACAATGAGCAGTTCTTC. Amino acid sequence: CASTLSGSSYNEQFF.